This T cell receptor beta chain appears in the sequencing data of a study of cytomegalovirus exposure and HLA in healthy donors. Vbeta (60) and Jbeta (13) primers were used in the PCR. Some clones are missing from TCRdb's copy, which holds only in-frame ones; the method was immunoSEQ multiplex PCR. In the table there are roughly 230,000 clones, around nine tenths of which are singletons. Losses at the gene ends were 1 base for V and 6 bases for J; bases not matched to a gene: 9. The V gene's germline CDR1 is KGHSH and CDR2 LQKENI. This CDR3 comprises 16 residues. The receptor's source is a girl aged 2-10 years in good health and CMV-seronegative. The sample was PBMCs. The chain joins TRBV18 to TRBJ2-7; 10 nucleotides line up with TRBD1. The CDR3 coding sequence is TGTGCCAGCTCACCACAACCGCTCGGGACAGGGGCCGAGCAGTACTTC. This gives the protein CASSPQPLGTGAEQYF. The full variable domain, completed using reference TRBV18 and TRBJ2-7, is NAGVMQNPRHLVRRRGQEARLRCSPMKGHSHVYWYRQLPEEGLKFMVYLQKENIIDESGMPKERFSAEFPKEGPSILRIQQVVRGDSAAYFCASSPQPLGTGAEQYFGPGTRLTVT.